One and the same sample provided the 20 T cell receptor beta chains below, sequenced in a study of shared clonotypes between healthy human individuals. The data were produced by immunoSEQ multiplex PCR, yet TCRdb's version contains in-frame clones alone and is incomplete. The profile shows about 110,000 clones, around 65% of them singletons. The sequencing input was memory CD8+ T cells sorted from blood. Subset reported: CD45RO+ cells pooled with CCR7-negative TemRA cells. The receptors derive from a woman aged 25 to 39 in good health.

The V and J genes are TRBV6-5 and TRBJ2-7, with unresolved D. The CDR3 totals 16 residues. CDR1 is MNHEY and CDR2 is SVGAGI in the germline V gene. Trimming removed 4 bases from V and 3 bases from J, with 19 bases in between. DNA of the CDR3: TGTGCCAGCAGTTCCCTATCCGGGCGGAGAAACTACGAGCAGTACTTC. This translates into CASSSLSGRRNYEQYF.

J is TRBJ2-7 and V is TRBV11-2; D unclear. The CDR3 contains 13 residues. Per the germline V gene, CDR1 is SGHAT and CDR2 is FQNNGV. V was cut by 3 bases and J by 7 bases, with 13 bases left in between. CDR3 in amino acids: CASSFYPNPEQYF. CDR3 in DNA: TGTGCCAGCAGCTTCTACCCCAACCCGGAGCAGTACTTC.

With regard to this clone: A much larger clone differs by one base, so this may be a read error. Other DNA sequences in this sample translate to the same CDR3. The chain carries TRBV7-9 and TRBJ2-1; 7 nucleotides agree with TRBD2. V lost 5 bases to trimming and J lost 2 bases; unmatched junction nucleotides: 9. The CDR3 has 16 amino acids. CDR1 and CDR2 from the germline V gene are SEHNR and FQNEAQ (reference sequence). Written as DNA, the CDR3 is TGTGCCAGCAGCCCTAGAGGCGGGAGTGCCTACAATGAGCAGTTCTTC. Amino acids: CASSPRGGSAYNEQFF.

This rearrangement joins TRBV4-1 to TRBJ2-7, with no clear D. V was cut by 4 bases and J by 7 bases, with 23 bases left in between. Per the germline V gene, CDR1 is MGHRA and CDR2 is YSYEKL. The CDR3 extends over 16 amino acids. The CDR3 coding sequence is TGCGCCAGCAGCCCTGTTACCGGCCCCCAATCGGGTGAGCAGTACTTC. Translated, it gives CASSPVTGPQSGEQYF.

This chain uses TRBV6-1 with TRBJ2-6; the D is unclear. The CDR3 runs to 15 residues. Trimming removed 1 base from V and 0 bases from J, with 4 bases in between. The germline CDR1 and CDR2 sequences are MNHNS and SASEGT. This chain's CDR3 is CASSEGDSGANVLTF. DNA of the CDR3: TGTGCCAGCAGTGAAGGGGACTCTGGGGCCAACGTCCTGACTTTC.

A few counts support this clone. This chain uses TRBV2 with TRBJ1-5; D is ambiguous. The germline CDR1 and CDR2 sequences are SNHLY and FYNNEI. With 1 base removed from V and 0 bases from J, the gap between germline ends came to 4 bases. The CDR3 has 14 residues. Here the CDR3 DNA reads TGTGCCAGCAGTGAAGGACATAGCAATCAGCCCCAGCATTTT. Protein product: CASSEGHSNQPQHF.

The DNA for the CDR3 is TGTGCCAGCAGTTGGTTGAGCAATCAGCCCCAGCATTTT. Translation: CASSWLSNQPQHF. The chain is built from TRBV27 and TRBJ1-5, with D unresolved. The germline V and J ends were trimmed by 4 bases and 1 base, with 5 bases remaining between them. The CDR3 totals 13 residues. Germline CDR1 MNHEY, CDR2 SMNVEV (reference sequence).

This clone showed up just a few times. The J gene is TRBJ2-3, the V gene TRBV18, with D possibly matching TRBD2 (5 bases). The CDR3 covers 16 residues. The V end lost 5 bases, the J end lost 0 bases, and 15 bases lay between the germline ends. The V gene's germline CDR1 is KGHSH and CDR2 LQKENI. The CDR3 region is CASSSQWTASTDTQYF. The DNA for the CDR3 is TGTGCCAGCTCATCACAGTGGACTGCTAGCACAGATACGCAGTATTTT.

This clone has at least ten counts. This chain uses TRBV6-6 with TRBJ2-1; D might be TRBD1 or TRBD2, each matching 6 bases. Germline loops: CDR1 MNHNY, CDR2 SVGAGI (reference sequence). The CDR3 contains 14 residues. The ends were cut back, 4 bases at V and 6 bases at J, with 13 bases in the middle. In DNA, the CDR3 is TGTGCCAGCAGTTTTGAGGGGGAGGTCAATGAGCAGTTCTTC. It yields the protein CASSFEGEVNEQFF.

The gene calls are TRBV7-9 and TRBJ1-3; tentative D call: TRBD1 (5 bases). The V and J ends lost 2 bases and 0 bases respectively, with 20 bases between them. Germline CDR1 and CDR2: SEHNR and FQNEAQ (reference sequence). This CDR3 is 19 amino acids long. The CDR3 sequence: CASSLKAGSSLNSGNTIYF. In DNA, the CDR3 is TGTGCCAGCAGCTTAAAAGCAGGGTCATCCCTTAACTCTGGAAACACCATATATTTT.

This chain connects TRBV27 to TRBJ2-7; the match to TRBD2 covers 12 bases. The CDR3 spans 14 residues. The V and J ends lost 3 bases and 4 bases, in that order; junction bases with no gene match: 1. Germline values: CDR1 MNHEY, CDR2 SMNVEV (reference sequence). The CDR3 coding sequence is TGTGCCAGCAGTTTGACTAGCGGGGGATACGAGCAGTACTTC. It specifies CASSLTSGGYEQYF.

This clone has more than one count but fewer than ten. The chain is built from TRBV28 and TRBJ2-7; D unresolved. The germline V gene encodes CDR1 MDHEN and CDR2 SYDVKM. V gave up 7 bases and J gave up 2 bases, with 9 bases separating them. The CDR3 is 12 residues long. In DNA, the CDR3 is TGTGCCAGCATAAGCGAGGCCTACGAGCAGTACTTC. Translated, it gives CASISEAYEQYF.

CDR3 bases: TGTGCCAGCAGTGAACTGATAGGAGTGCCCCAAGGCTACACCTTC. It encodes CASSELIGVPQGYTF. The V gene is TRBV2, the J gene TRBJ1-2; D remains unclear. The ends were cut back, 2 bases at V and 8 bases at J, with 18 bases in the middle. CDR3 length: 15 amino acids. Germline CDR1 and CDR2: SNHLY and FYNNEI.

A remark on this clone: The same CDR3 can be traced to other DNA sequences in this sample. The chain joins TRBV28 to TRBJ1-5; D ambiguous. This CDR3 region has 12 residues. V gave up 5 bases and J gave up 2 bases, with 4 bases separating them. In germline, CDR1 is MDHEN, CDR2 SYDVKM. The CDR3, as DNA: TGTGCCAGCAGTGGTGGCAATCAGCCCCAGCATTTT. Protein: CASSGGNQPQHF.

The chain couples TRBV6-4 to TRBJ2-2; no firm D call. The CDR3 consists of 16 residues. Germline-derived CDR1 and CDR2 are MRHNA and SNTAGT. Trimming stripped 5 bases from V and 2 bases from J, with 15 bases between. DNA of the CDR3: TGTGCCAGCAGTTACCGGGTAACGGTTAACACCGGGGAGCTGTTTTTT. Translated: CASSYRVTVNTGELFF.

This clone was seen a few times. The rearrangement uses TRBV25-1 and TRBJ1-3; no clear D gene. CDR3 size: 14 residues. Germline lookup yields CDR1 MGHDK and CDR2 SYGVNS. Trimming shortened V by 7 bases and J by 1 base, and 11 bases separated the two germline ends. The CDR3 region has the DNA TGTGCCAGCACGCACGCGGCGTCTGGAAACACCATATATTTT. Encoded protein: CASTHAASGNTIYF.

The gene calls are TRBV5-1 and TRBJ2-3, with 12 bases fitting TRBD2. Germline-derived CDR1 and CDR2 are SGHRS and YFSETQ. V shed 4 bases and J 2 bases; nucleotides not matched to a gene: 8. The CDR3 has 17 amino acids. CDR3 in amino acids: CASSVGLAGYHTDTQYF. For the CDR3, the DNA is TGCGCCAGCAGCGTGGGACTAGCGGGTTACCACACAGATACGCAGTATTTT.

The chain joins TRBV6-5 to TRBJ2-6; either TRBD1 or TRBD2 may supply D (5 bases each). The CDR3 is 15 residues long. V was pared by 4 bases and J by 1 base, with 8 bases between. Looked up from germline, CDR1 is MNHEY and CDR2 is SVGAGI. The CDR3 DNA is TGTGCCAGCAGTTGGGACGGATCTGGGGCCAACGTCCTGACTTTC. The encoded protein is CASSWDGSGANVLTF.

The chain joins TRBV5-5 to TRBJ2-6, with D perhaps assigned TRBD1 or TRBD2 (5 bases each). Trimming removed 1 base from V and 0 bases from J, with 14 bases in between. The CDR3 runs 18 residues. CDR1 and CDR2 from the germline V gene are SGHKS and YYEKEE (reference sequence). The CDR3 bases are TGTGCCAGCAGCTTGATGAGGGGTCCCCTCTCTGGGGCCAACGTCCTGACTTTC. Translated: CASSLMRGPLSGANVLTF.

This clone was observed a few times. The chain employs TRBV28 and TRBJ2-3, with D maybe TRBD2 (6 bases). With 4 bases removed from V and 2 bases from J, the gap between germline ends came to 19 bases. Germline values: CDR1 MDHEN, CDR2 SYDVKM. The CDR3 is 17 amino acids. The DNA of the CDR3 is TGTGCCAGCAGTTGGGGGGTTAATAGCGGACTCACAGATACGCAGTATTTT. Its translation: CASSWGVNSGLTDTQYF.